This TCR beta chain was sequenced for a study of OX40 agonist ivuxolimab in advanced cancers. The overall study: Patients were given ivuxolimab, an antibody that agonizes OX40 (CD134). Patients undergoing dose escalation presented with hepatocellular carcinoma, melanoma, renal cell or head and neck cancer. Partial responses were achieved by three patients, of whom one had hepatocellular carcinoma and two had cutaneous melanoma.

The protocol was immunoSEQ multiplex PCR, while the TCRdb copy is restricted to in-frame clones and leaves out a portion. The sample includes over 25,000 clones, about three quarters of them seen just once. In this sample, this clone turned up once. The V end lost 2 bases, the J end lost 6 bases, and 14 bases lay between the germline ends. Germline CDR1 is MGHDK and CDR2 is SYGVNS. The length of the CDR3 is 15 residues. This specimen was CD4+ or CD8+ T cells sorted from blood, taken in a trial of the OX40 agonist ivuxolimab. The clonotype originates from an adult with an advanced solid tumor such as melanoma, head and neck, liver or kidney cancer. The chain carries TRBV25-1 and TRBJ2-1; possibly TRBD1 for D (6 bases). The CDR3 DNA reads as TGTGCCAGCAGTGAACACAAACAGGGTAGCAATGAGCAGTTCTTC. This translates into CASSEHKQGSNEQFF.